A single sample gave rise to the 28 T cell receptor beta chains below, sequenced in a study of shared clonotypes between healthy human individuals (dated by TCRdb to about 2020). Libraries were built with the immunoSEQ multiplex PCR assay. TCRdb provides this immuneACCESS table in a form limited to in-frame rearrangements. Some clones are lacking; in checked studies, under half of them reflect an unresolved V gene, and why the rest are absent is not known. Across this sample there are hundreds of thousands of clones, with 95% to 96% seen only once. The ten largest account for 0.085% to 0.11% of the sample. CD8 naive samples were obtained by positive selection for CCR7 among CD45RO-negative cells, yielding a CD45RA+CCR7+ population from which TemRA cells were excluded. The sequencing input was naive CD8+ T cells sorted from blood. This specimen's cell subset or site label, interpreted: CD45RA+CCR7+. Source of these receptors: a woman aged 25-40 years in good health.

The chain carries TRBV15 and TRBJ2-7; 9 nucleotides align to TRBD1. Germline CDR1 and CDR2: LNHNV and YYDKDF (reference sequence). This CDR3 is built from 16 residues. V shed 3 bases and J 2 bases; nucleotides not matched to a gene: 8. CDR3 residues: CATSSVTGGVPYEQYF. The DNA for the CDR3 is TGTGCCACCAGCAGCGTAACAGGGGGCGTTCCCTACGAGCAGTACTTC.

The gene calls are TRBV7-9 and TRBJ2-4; weak D call: TRBD1 (5 bases). Germline assignment: CDR1 SEHNR and CDR2 FQNEAQ (reference sequence). The germline V and J ends were trimmed by 3 bases and 2 bases, with 11 bases remaining between them. CDR3 length equals 15 residues. In nucleotides, the CDR3 is TGTGCCAGCAGCTTTGCCCAGGGTACCAAAAACATTCAGTACTTC. Protein: CASSFAQGTKNIQYF.

In the case of this clone: Within the sample, other DNA sequences also encode this same CDR3. V usage is TRBV27 and J usage is TRBJ2-1; D unclear. V was cut by 5 bases and J by 1 base, with 6 bases left in between. Germline CDR1 reads MNHEY; CDR2 reads SMNVEV (reference sequence). The CDR3 has 13 residues. The DNA for the CDR3 is TGTGCCAGCAGTCCGACGTCCTACAATGAGCAGTTCTTC. Its protein is CASSPTSYNEQFF.

The V gene is TRBV7-9, the J gene TRBJ2-5; perhaps D is TRBD1 or TRBD2 (5 bases each). The germline CDR1 and CDR2 sequences are SEHNR and FQNEAQ (reference sequence). The CDR3 has 14 residues. Trimming took off 1 base at V and 5 bases at J, with 11 bases between the two ends. CDR3 protein: CASSLDLGTETQYF. The CDR3 DNA reads as TGTGCCAGCAGCTTAGATCTGGGGACGGAGACCCAGTACTTC.

There are a few counts of this clone. V is TRBV2 and J is TRBJ2-7, with unresolved D. V lost 4 bases, J lost 1 base, and 14 bases lay in between. CDR3 length: 15 residues. CDR1 is SNHLY, CDR2 FYNNEI, per germline. The CDR3 bases are TGTGCCAGCAGTGGCGAGGCTTTCGGGTCCTACGAGCAGTACTTC. It translates to CASSGEAFGSYEQYF. Supplemented by reference TRBV2 and TRBJ2-7, the full variable domain reads EPEVTQTPSHQVTQMGQEVILRCVPISNHLYFYWYRQILGQKVEFLVSFYNNEISEKSEIFDDQFSVERPDGSNFTLKIRSTKLEDSAMYFCASSGEAFGSYEQYFGPGTRLTVT.

The chain has TRBV7-9 and TRBJ2-1; no firm D call. The CDR3 sequence is 16 residues long. CDR1 and CDR2 (germline): SEHNR, FQNEAQ (reference sequence). Between the trimmed V and J ends, which lost 1 base and 3 bases, there was a span of 13 bases. CDR3 residues: CASSLVGGTGYNEQFF. DNA of the CDR3: TGTGCCAGCAGCTTAGTGGGCGGCACGGGCTACAATGAGCAGTTCTTC.

The V and J genes are TRBV29-1 and TRBJ2-1; TRBD1 aligns across 8 bases. Germline V gene lookup returns CDR1 SQVTM and CDR2 ANQGSEA. This CDR3 has 15 residues. The J segment lost 1 base and the V segment lost 2 bases, leaving 4 bases of the junction unmatched. CDR3 coding DNA: TGCAGCGTTGAACCCACAGGGGGTTCCTACAATGAGCAGTTCTTC. Translated: CSVEPTGGSYNEQFF.

The V gene is TRBV27, the J gene TRBJ1-1; TRBD1 agrees at 7 bases. The V and J ends lost 6 bases and 0 bases, in that order; junction bases with no gene match: 4. From germline, CDR1 is MNHEY and CDR2 SMNVEV (reference sequence). This CDR3 is built from 14 residues. The CDR3 loop reads CASRRGQLNTEAFF. The CDR3 DNA sequence: TGTGCCAGCAGGAGGGGACAGTTGAACACTGAAGCTTTCTTT.

The rearrangement links TRBV23-1 to TRBJ1-2; a weak D match, TRBD1 (6 bases). TRBV23-1 is placed among ORFs of uncertain function. This CDR3 has 18 residues. Trimming shortened V by 7 bases and J by 4 bases, and 28 bases separated the two germline ends. The CDR3, as DNA: TGCGCCAGCATTTCGGGTTCGGTTTGTGCTTCCAGGGGCTATGGCTACACCTTC. Its protein product is CASISGSVCASRGYGYTF.

J is TRBJ1-2 and V is TRBV6-5, with D perhaps TRBD1 (5 bases). V shed 2 bases and J shed 5 bases, with 9 bases lying between them. This CDR3 has 13 amino acids. From germline, CDR1 is MNHEY and CDR2 SVGAGI. The CDR3 DNA sequence: TGTGCCAGCAGTTACGGACACCCATATGGCTACACCTTC. As protein: CASSYGHPYGYTF.

This chain joins TRBV27 and TRBJ1-1, with a possible D match to TRBD1 (6 bases). The germline V gene has CDR1 MNHEY and CDR2 SMNVEV (reference sequence). The CDR3 totals 16 residues. V was cut by 7 bases and J by 0 bases, with 18 bases left in between. The CDR3 DNA reads as TGTGCCAGCATGCAAGGAACCGGGACATTGAACACTGAAGCTTTCTTT. Protein product: CASMQGTGTLNTEAFF.

The sample holds a few counts of this clone. The chain recombines TRBV5-6 with TRBJ1-5; no clear D gene. Germline assignment: CDR1 SGHDT and CDR2 YYEEEE. V was pared by 0 bases and J by 3 bases, with 7 bases between. This CDR3 has 14 amino acids. CDR3 sequence (DNA): TGTGCCAGCAGCTTGGCCGGCATCAATCAGCCCCAGCATTTT. This encodes CASSLAGINQPQHF.

V usage is TRBV5-6 and J usage is TRBJ2-7, with D perhaps given as TRBD1 or TRBD2 (6 bases each). With 4 bases removed from V and 2 bases from J, the gap between germline ends came to 16 bases. This CDR3 region has 15 residues. CDR1 and CDR2 (germline): SGHDT, YYEEEE. DNA for the CDR3: TGTGCCAGCAGCCCCCGGGCCCGGGGGCCCTACGAGCAGTACTTC. It translates to CASSPRARGPYEQYF.

This chain connects TRBV6-6 to TRBJ2-5, with no clear D. V dropped 0 bases and J dropped 5 bases, with 10 bases sitting between them. The CDR3 has 14 residues. Germline V gene data show CDR1 as MNHNY and CDR2 as SVGAGI (reference sequence). This chain's CDR3 is CASSYSGFGETQYF. The DNA for the CDR3 is TGTGCCAGCAGTTACTCGGGGTTCGGCGAGACCCAGTACTTC.

V and J are TRBV14 and TRBJ1-5, with unresolved D. This CDR3 has 14 amino acids. Trimming cost V 6 bases and J 1 base, with 10 bases left between them. Germline CDR1 SGHDN, CDR2 FVKESK. Here the CDR3 DNA reads TGTGCCAGCAGAGACGCCAAGAGCAATCAGCCCCAGCATTTT. Translated: CASRDAKSNQPQHF.

The genes are TRBV6-1 and TRBJ2-3, with D maybe TRBD2 (5 bases). V lost 8 bases, J lost 0 bases, and 9 bases lay in between. In germline, CDR1 is MNHNS, CDR2 SASEGT. The CDR3 sequence is 13 residues long. The CDR3 nucleotides read TGTGCCAGCGAGGGAGCTAGCACAGATACGCAGTATTTT. Protein sequence: CASEGASTDTQYF.

The rearrangement joins TRBV28 to TRBJ2-7, with unresolved D. V lost 1 base and J lost 0, with 10 bases in between. This CDR3 is 15 amino acids long. Germline assignment: CDR1 MDHEN and CDR2 SYDVKM. This CDR3 is CASSLLATRSYEQYF. The CDR3 DNA reads as TGTGCCAGCAGTTTATTGGCGACCCGCTCCTACGAGCAGTACTTC. Full variable domain (remainder filled in from reference TRBV28 and TRBJ2-7): DVKVTQSSRYLVKRTGEKVFLECVQDMDHENMFWYRQDPGLGLRLIYFSYDVKMKEKGDIPEGYSVSREKKERFSLILESASTNQTSMYLCASSLLATRSYEQYFGPGTRLTVT.

This sequence joins TRBV5-1 and TRBJ1-3; no clear D. Germline CDR1 and CDR2: SGHRS and YFSETQ. The V and J ends lost 0 bases and 1 base respectively, with 5 bases between them. This CDR3 has 14 residues. The CDR3 nucleotides are TGCGCCAGCAGCTTGGAGGGATCTGGAAACACCATATATTTT. It yields the protein CASSLEGSGNTIYF.

As regards this clone: Other DNA sequences in this sample translate to the same CDR3. J is TRBJ2-1 and V is TRBV28, with unresolved D. Deletions cut 2 bases from V and 0 bases from J, with 5 bases between. The germline gives CDR1 MDHEN, CDR2 SYDVKM. The CDR3 covers 14 residues. CDR3 DNA: TGTGCCAGCAGTTTAAGCTACTCCTACAATGAGCAGTTCTTC. Translated, it gives CASSLSYSYNEQFF.

This chain uses TRBV19 with TRBJ2-1; perhaps TRBD2 as D (5 bases). The CDR3 has 15 residues. Germline V CDR1 and CDR2: LNHDA, SQIVND (reference sequence). V was clipped by 3 bases and J by 5 bases, with 14 bases between them. The CDR3 nucleotides read TGTGCCAGTAGTATCGGACTTCTCCTCAACAATGAGCAGTTCTTC. This translates into CASSIGLLLNNEQFF.

This clone occurred once. The chain carries TRBV5-4 and TRBJ2-7, with D perhaps matching TRBD1 (5 bases). The V gene's germline CDR1 is SGHNT and CDR2 YYREEE (reference sequence). V lost 0 bases and J 6 bases, leaving 10 bases between the germline ends. CDR3 length: 13 amino acids. The CDR3 reads CASSLGSGPEQYF. The CDR3 DNA follows: TGTGCCAGCAGCTTGGGGTCAGGGCCCGAGCAGTACTTC.

The chain recombines TRBV27 with TRBJ2-7; D uncertain. Germline V gene data show CDR1 as MNHEY and CDR2 as SMNVEV (reference sequence). Deletions cut 7 bases from V and 7 bases from J, with 23 bases between. The CDR3 totals 15 residues. CDR3 DNA sequence: TGTGCCAGCACCCCCAGTGCAGTCTCTTTGGGGGAGCAGTACTTC. It specifies CASTPSAVSLGEQYF.

The rearrangement joins TRBV19 to TRBJ2-1, with TRBD2 identical over 11 bases. The germline V gene encodes CDR1 LNHDA and CDR2 SQIVND (reference sequence). CDR3 length: 14 amino acids. J gave up 8 bases and V 6 bases, and 6 bases lay outside the gene matches. This CDR3 reads CASRPGLAAYEQFF. CDR3 bases: TGTGCCAGTAGGCCGGGACTAGCGGCGTATGAGCAGTTCTTC.

V gene TRBV28 combines with J gene TRBJ2-7; D uncertain. The germline gives CDR1 MDHEN, CDR2 SYDVKM. V was pared by 6 bases and J by 3 bases, with 9 bases between. This CDR3 has 12 amino acids. In nucleotides, the CDR3 is TGTGCCAGCAGCAACCTGGGCTACGAGCAGTACTTC. Protein sequence: CASSNLGYEQYF.

This sequence joins TRBV27 and TRBJ2-2; 10 bases fit TRBD1. Germline loops: CDR1 MNHEY, CDR2 SMNVEV (reference sequence). The V segment lost 3 bases and the J segment 7 bases; nucleotides outside the gene matches: 2. This CDR3 region has 14 residues. CDR3: CASSFGQGGGELFF. DNA for the CDR3: TGTGCCAGCAGTTTCGGACAGGGGGGCGGGGAGCTGTTTTTT.

This clone was observed a single time. The J gene is TRBJ1-1, the V gene TRBV14; D gene ambiguous. This CDR3 has 13 amino acids. The germline V gene encodes CDR1 SGHDN and CDR2 FVKESK. V was pared by 4 bases and J by 0 bases, with 6 bases between. This CDR3 is CASSRVMNTEAFF. The CDR3 coding sequence is TGTGCCAGCAGCCGGGTTATGAACACTGAAGCTTTCTTT.

The gene calls are TRBV21-1 and TRBJ1-2. TRBV21-1 is an annotated pseudogene. The CDR3 is 17 amino acids. This CDR3 is CASSPTWGTSLSDGYTF. The CDR3 DNA reads TGTGCCAGCAGCCCAACGTGGGGGACCTCCTTATCGGATGGCTACACCTTC.

The V call is TRBV19, the J call TRBJ2-7, with TRBD1 identical over 8 bases. The CDR3 length is 12 residues. The J segment lost 6 bases and the V segment lost 5 bases, leaving 3 bases of the junction unmatched. Germline V gene data show CDR1 as LNHDA and CDR2 as SQIVND (reference sequence). DNA of the CDR3: TGTGCCAGTAGTCGGACAGGGCTCGAGCAGTACTTC. This translates into CASSRTGLEQYF.